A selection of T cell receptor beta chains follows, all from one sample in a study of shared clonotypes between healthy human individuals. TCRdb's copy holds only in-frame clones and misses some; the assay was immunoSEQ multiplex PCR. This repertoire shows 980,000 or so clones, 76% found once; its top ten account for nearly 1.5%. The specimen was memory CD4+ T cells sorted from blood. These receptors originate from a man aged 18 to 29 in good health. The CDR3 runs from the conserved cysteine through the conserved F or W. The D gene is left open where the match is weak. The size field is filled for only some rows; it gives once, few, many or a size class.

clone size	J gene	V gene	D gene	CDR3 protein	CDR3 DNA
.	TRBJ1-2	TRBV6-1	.	CASSDRGGDYGYTF	TGTGCCAGCAGTGACAGGGGTGGTGACTATGGCTACACCTTC
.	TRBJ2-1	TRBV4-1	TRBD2	CASADILAGGNEQFF	TGCGCCAGCGCCGATATCTTAGCGGGCGGCAATGAGCAGTTCTTC
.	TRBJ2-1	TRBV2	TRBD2	CASSVGGARNEQFF	TGTGCCAGCAGTGTCGGGGGGGCGCGAAATGAGCAGTTCTTC
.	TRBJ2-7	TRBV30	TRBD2	CAWGTPSGGAFAEQYF	TGTGCCTGGGGAACCCCTAGCGGGGGGGCGTTCGCCGAGCAGTACTTC
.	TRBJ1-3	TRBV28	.	CASSLKPRQSSGNTIYF	TGTGCCAGCAGTTTAAAGCCGCGGCAGAGCTCTGGAAACACCATATATTTT
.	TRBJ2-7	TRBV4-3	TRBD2	CASSLLAGVSYEQYF	TGCGCCAGCAGCCTACTAGCGGGAGTGTCCTACGAGCAGTACTTC
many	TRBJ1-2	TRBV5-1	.	CASSFSVAMGSGYTF	TGCGCCAGCAGCTTCTCCGTAGCAATGGGCTCTGGCTACACCTTC
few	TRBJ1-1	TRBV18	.	CASSPPFEYTEAFF	TGTGCCAGCTCACCCCCGTTTGAGTACACTGAAGCTTTCTTT
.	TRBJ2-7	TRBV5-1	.	CASSLVSSRNYEQYF	TGCGCCAGCAGCTTAGTTAGCTCCCGAAACTACGAGCAGTACTTC
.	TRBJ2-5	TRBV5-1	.	CASSLLGGRQETQYF	TGCGCCAGCAGCTTGTTGGGCGGTCGACAAGAGACCCAGTACTTC
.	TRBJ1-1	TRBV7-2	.	CASSLVYTNTEAFF	TGTGCCAGCAGCTTAGTTTATACGAACACTGAAGCTTTCTTT
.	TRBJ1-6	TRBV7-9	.	CASSLDNSPLHF	TGTGCCAGCAGCCTTGATAATTCACCCCTCCACTTT
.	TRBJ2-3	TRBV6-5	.	CASSYSERGHTQYF	TGTGCCAGCAGTTACTCGGAGAGGGGCCATACGCAGTATTTT
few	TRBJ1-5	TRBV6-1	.	CASSGRGGISNQPQHF	TGTGCCAGCAGTGGCAGGGGAGGTATAAGCAATCAGCCCCAGCATTTT
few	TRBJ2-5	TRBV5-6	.	CASSLDVTTEETQYF	TGTGCCAGCAGCTTGGACGTGACGACAGAAGAGACCCAGTACTTC
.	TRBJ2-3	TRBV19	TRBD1	CAVGLGTGGADTQYF	TGTGCTGTGGGTTTAGGGACAGGGGGCGCAGATACGCAGTATTTT
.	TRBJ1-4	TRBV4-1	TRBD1	CASSRQGQGGEKLFF	TGCGCCAGCAGCCGACAGGGACAGGGCGGCGAAAAACTGTTTTTT
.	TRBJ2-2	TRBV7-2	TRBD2	CASSLTSPTGELFF	TGTGCCAGCAGCTTGACTAGCCCTACCGGGGAGCTGTTTTTT
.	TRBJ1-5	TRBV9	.	CASSVGPNQPQHF	TGTGCCAGCAGCGTAGGTCCTAATCAGCCCCAGCATTTT
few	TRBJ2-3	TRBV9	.	CASSVAPTGRGTDTQYF	TGTGCCAGCAGCGTAGCCCCTACGGGACGGGGCACAGATACGCAGTATTTT
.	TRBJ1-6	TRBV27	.	CASSSEGILRNSPLHF	TGTGCCAGCAGTTCAGAGGGGATCCTGAGGAATTCACCCCTCCACTTT
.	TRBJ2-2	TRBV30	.	CAWSVGGSTGELFF	TGTGCCTGGAGTGTTGGGGGGTCCACCGGGGAGCTGTTTTTT
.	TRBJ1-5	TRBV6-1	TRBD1	CASSEGTGGSNQPQHF	TGTGCCAGCAGTGAAGGGACAGGGGGATCCAATCAGCCCCAGCATTTT
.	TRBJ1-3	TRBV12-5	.	CASGPSSSGNTIYF	TGTGCTAGTGGGCCCAGCAGCTCTGGAAACACCATATATTTT
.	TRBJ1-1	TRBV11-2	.	CASSLALGTEAFF	TGTGCCAGCAGCTTAGCGTTGGGCACTGAAGCTTTCTTT
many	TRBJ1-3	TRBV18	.	CASSRRTEAGNTIYF	TGTGCCAGCTCACGAAGGACGGAAGCTGGAAACACCATATATTTT
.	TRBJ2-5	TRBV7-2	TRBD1	CASSTGGEETQYF	TGTGCCAGCAGCACAGGGGGCGAAGAGACCCAGTACTTC
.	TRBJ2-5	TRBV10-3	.	CAISERRETQYF	TGTGCCATCAGTGAGAGAAGAGAGACCCAGTACTTC
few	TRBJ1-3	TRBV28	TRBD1	CASSSRGQGSSGNTIYF	TGTGCCAGCAGTTCGAGAGGACAGGGAAGCTCTGGAAACACCATATATTTT
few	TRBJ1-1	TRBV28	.	CASSTRVPPLNTEAFF	TGTGCCAGCAGTACGAGGGTCCCACCCTTGAACACTGAAGCTTTCTTT
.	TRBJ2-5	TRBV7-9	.	CASSLQRDQETQYF	TGTGCCAGCAGCCTCCAGCGGGACCAAGAGACCCAGTACTTC
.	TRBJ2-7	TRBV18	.	CASSPSLWSAEQYF	TGTGCCAGCTCACCTTCGCTATGGTCCGCCGAGCAGTACTTC
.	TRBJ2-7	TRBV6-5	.	CASSYAAEQYF	TGTGCCAGCAGTTACGCTGCGGAGCAGTACTTC
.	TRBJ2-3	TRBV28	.	CATKGGLDTQYF	TGTGCAACGAAGGGGGGTCTGGATACGCAGTATTTT
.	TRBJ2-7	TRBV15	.	CATTGGTTLGEQYF	TGTGCCACCACCGGGGGAACCACACTGGGCGAGCAGTACTTC
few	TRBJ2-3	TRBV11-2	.	CASRGITDTQYF	TGTGCCAGCAGGGGCATCACAGATACGCAGTATTTT
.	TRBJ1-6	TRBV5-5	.	CASSSTPQGSNSPLHF	TGTGCCAGCAGCAGTACACCACAGGGATCTAATTCACCCCTCCACTTT
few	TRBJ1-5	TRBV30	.	CAWGRDGNQPQHF	TGTGCCTGGGGGCGGGACGGCAATCAGCCCCAGCATTTT
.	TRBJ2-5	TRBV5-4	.	CASSLEGETQYF	TGTGCCAGCAGCTTGGAAGGAGAGACCCAGTACTTC
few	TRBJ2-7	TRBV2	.	CASSEQGGRTYEQYF	TGTGCCAGCAGTGAACAGGGGGGCCGAACCTACGAGCAGTACTTC
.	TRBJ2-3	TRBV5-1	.	CASTSGGSTDTQYF	TGCGCCAGCACGTCCGGCGGAAGCACAGATACGCAGTATTTT
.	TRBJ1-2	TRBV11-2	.	CASSTIQGISGYTF	TGTGCCAGCAGCACCATACAGGGAATAAGTGGCTACACCTTC
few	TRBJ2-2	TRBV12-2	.	CASRLPGAENTGELFF	TGTGCAAGTCGCCTCCCCGGAGCGGAGAACACCGGGGAGCTGTTTTTT
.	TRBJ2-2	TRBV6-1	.	CASSGRGVQIGELFF	TGTGCCAGCAGTGGGAGGGGGGTTCAGATCGGGGAGCTGTTTTTT
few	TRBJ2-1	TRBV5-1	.	CASSLAGQERNEQFF	TGCGCCAGCAGCTTGGCCGGGCAGGAAAGGAATGAGCAGTTCTTC
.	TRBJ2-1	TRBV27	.	CAASRFGIETAYNEQFF	TGTGCCGCTTCGCGGTTTGGGATAGAAACGGCCTACAATGAGCAGTTCTTC
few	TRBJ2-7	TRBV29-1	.	CSVGSHGEQYF	TGCAGCGTTGGGAGTCACGGCGAGCAGTACTTC
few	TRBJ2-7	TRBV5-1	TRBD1	CASSSQGDYEQYF	TGCGCCAGCAGCTCCCAGGGGGACTACGAGCAGTACTTC
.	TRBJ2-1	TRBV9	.	CASSLALYNEQFF	TGTGCCAGCAGCCTAGCGTTATACAATGAGCAGTTCTTC
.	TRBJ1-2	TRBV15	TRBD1	CATSRGTGNYGYTF	TGTGCCACCAGCAGGGGGACAGGGAACTATGGCTACACCTTC
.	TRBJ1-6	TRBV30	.	CAWSVGREDSPLHF	TGTGCCTGGAGTGTAGGACGTGAGGATTCACCCCTCCACTTT
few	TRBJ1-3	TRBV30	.	CACSPGIVSSGNTIYF	TGTGCCTGTAGCCCCGGCATTGTGAGCTCTGGAAACACCATATATTTT
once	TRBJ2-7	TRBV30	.	CAWSESSYEQYF	TGTGCCTGGTCCGAGAGCTCCTACGAGCAGTACTTC
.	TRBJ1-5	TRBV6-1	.	CASGGSNQPQHF	TGTGCCAGCGGCGGCAGCAATCAGCCCCAGCATTTT